This TCR beta chain was captured in a study of blood T cell repertoires in COVID-19 (dated by TCRdb to the early 2020s). For the study in its entirety: Samples covering the acute and convalescent phases of COVID-19 were provided by collaborators in the United States, Italy and Spain. The prospective study material was composed of cDNA or gDNA derived from T cells, B-cell-depleted T cells, or PBMCs. Subjects who had been exposed to COVID-19, were actively infected with it, or had recovered from it provided the deeply sampled blood TCRbeta repertoires that made up the dataset. The repertoires were made available in a free public database intended to serve as a resource for research on the immune response to SARS-CoV-2. The samples were drawn from the first 160 participants of the ongoing ImmuneRACE study and from roughly 1,300 subjects provided by 6 global collaborators. Sample metadata almost always included a de-identified subject ID, COVID-19 status, age in years and sex. Where available, HLA class I and class II types were obtained from metadata supplied by the sample provider rather than from assay-based typing. Broader findings and caveats from the paper: How much clinical and demographic metadata was included differed by source and by participant, and the metadata was provided uncurated.

Cut back by 7 bases and 4 bases, the V and J ends lie 13 bases apart. The CDR3 runs 13 residues from the cysteine to the phenylalanine. Only the CDR3 DNA is retained, 39 bases long and in frame from the first base. TCRbeta CDR3 regions were amplified from genomic DNA using the immunoSEQ Assay, a bias-controlled multiplex PCR. The original methods were these. Nucleated cell counts per sample were estimated from amplification of reference gene primers within the assay. Sequence reads were collapsed and filtered to measure the absolute abundance of every unique TCRbeta CDR3 rearrangement. For each sample, productive Simpson clonality was calculated as the square root of Simpson's diversity index over productive rearrangements. TCRdb carries this immuneACCESS record with in-frame sequences only. Its versions omit some clonotypes, under half of them owing to an unresolved V gene in the studies checked, with the rest unexplained. V, J and clone size are those of that table, while D and trimming were read from the DNA. The sample table lists roughly 240,000 clones, about 91% of them with a count of one. The ten largest clones take up roughly 2.5% of the sample.

Participants in the prospective study were enrolled through a virtual design, were aged roughly 18 to 100 years, and lived in under 25 United States geographic areas. In the prospective study, participants were assigned to cohorts based on the clinical history participants reported in a screening survey and a study questionnaire. Mobile phlebotomists in the prospective study collected whole blood, serum and a nasopharyngeal or oropharyngeal swab from every participant. Participants in the prospective study had the option to provide additional blood draws and questionnaires over a roughly 2-month period. Before DNA extraction, prospective study blood samples were shipped either frozen or at room temperature. A note on this clone: Its antigen has not been determined. Qualities for individual bases were not recorded, and no much larger clone is one base off.

The material sequenced was PBMCs or T cells enriched from blood (not recorded which). The V and J segments used are TRBV12-3 or TRBV12-4 and TRBJ1-2; matching of 6 bases hints at TRBD1 as the D gene. The clonotype originates from a woman aged 40-49 years with acute COVID-19. The DNA sequence is TGTGCCAGCACCTGGGGGGGCACCTATGGCTACACCTTC. This gives the protein CASTWGGTYGYTF.